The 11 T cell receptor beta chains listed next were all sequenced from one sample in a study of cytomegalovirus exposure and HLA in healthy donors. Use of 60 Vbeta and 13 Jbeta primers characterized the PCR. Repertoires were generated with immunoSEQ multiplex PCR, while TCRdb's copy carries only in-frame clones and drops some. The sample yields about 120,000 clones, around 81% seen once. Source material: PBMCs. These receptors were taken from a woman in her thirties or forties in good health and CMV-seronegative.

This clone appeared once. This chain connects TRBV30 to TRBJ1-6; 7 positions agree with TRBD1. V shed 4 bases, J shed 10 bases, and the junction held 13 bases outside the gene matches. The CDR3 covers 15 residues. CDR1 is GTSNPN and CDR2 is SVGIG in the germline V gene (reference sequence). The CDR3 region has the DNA TGTGCCTGGATAACAGGGGACCATAACGGCTCACCCCTCCACTTT. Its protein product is CAWITGDHNGSPLHF.

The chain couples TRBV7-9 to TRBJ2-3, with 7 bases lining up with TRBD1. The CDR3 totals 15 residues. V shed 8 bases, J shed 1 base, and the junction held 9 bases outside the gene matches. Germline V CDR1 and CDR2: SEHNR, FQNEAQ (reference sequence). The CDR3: CASGIGQGGTDTQYF. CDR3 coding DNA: TGTGCCAGCGGAATCGGGCAGGGGGGCACAGATACGCAGTATTTT.

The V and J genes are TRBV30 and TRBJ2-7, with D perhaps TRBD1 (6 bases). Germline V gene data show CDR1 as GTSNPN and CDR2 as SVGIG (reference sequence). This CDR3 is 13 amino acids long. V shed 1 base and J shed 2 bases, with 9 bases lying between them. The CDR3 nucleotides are TGTGCCTGGAGTGGACAGGCCCCCTACGAGCAGTACTTC. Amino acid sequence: CAWSGQAPYEQYF.

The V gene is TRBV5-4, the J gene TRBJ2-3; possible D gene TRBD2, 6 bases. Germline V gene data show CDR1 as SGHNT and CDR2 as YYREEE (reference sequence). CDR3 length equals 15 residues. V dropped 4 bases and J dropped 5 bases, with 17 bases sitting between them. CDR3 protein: CASSDPVGGGDTQYF. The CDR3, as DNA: TGTGCCAGCAGCGATCCAGTGGGGGGAGGAGATACGCAGTATTTT.

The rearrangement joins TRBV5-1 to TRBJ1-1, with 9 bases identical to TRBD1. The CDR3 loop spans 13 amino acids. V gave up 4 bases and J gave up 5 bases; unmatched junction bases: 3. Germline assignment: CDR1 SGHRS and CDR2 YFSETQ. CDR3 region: CASSPGTGTEAFF. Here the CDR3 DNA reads TGCGCCAGCAGCCCCGGGACAGGGACTGAAGCTTTCTTT.

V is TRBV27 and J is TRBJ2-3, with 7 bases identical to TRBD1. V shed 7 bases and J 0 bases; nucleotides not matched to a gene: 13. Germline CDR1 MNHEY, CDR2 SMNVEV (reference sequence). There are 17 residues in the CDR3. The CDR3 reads CASTQEGGRASTDTQYF. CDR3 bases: TGTGCCAGCACCCAAGAAGGGGGCCGGGCAAGCACAGATACGCAGTATTTT.

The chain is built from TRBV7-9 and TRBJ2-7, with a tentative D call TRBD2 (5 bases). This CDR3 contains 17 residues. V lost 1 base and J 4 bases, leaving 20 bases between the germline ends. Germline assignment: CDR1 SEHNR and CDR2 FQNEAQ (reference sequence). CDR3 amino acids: CASSLGGSRRNSYEQYF. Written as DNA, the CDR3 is TGTGCCAGCAGCTTAGGTGGGAGTAGGCGGAATTCGTACGAGCAGTACTTC. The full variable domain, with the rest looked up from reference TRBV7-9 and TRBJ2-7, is DTGVSQNPRHKITKRGQNVTFRCDPISEHNRLYWYRQTLGQGPEFLTYFQNEAQLEKSRLLSDRFSAERPKGSFSTLEIQRTEQGDSAMYLCASSLGGSRRNSYEQYFGPGTRLTVT.

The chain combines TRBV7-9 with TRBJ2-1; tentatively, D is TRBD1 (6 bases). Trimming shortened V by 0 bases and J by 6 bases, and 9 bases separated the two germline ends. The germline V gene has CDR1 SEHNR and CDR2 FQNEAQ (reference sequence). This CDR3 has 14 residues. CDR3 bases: TGTGCCAGCAGCTTAGCGGACAGCCCCAATGAGCAGTTCTTC. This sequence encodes CASSLADSPNEQFF.

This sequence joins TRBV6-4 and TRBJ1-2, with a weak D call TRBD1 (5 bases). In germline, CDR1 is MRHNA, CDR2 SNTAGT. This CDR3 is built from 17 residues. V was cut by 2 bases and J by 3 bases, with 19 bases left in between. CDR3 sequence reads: CASSDGHSGDPYYGYTF. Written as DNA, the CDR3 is TGTGCCAGCAGTGACGGGCACTCGGGGGACCCTTACTATGGCTACACCTTC.

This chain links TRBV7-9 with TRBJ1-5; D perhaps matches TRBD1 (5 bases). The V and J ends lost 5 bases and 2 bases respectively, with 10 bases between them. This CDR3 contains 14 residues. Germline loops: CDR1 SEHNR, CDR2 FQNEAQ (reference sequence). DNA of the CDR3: TGTGCCAGCAGCCCCGGGGGAGGCAATCAGCCCCAGCATTTT. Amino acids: CASSPGGGNQPQHF.

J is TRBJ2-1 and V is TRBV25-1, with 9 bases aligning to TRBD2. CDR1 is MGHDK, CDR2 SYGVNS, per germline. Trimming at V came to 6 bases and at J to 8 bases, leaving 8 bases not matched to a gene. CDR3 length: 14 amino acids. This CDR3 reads CASRVTSGPHEQFF. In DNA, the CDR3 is TGTGCCAGCAGGGTGACTAGCGGCCCCCATGAGCAGTTCTTC.